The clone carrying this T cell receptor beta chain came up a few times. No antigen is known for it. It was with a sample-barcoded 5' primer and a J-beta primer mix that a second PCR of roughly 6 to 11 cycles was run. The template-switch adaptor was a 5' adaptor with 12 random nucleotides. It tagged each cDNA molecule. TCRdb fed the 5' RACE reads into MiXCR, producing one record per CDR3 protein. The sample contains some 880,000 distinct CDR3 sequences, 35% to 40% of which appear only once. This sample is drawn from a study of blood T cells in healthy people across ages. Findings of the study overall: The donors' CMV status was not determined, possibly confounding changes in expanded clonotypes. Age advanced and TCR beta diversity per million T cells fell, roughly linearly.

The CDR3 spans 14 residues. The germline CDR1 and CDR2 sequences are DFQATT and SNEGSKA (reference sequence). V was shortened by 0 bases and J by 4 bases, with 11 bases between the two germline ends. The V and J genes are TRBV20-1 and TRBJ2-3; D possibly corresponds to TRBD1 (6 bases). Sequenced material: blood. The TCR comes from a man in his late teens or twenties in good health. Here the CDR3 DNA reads TGCAGTGCTAGAGATCAGGGGTTAGCAGATACGCAGTATTTT. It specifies CSARDQGLADTQYF.